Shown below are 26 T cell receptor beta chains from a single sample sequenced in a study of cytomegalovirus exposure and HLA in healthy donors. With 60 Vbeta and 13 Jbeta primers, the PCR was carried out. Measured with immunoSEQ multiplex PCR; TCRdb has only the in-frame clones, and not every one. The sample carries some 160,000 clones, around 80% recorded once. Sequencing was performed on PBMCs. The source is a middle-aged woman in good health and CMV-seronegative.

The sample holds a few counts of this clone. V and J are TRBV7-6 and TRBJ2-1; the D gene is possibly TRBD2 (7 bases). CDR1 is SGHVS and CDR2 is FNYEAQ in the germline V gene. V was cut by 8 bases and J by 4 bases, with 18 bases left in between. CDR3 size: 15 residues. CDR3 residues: CASGGRGTSYNEQFF. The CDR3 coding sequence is TGTGCCAGCGGGGGGCGGGGGACTTCTTACAATGAGCAGTTCTTC.

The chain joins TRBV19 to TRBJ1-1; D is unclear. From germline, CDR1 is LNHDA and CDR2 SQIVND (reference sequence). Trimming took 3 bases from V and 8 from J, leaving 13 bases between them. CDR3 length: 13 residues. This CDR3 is CASSMAPVYEAFF. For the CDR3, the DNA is TGTGCCAGTAGTATGGCCCCCGTTTACGAAGCTTTCTTT.

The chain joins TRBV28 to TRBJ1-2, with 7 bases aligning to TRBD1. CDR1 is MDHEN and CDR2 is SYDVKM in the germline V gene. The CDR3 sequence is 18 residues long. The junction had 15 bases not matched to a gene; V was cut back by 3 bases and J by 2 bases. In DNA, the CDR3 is TGTGCCAGCAGTTTTCTGGGGGCAGATCCACAGGGGAACTATGGCTACACCTTC. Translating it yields CASSFLGADPQGNYGYTF.

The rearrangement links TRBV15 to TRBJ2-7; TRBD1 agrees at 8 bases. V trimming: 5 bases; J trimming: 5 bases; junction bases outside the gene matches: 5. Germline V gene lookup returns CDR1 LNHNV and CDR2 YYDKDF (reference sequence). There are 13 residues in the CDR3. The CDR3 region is CATSSDRVNEQYF. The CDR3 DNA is TGTGCCACCAGCTCGGACAGGGTCAACGAGCAGTACTTC.

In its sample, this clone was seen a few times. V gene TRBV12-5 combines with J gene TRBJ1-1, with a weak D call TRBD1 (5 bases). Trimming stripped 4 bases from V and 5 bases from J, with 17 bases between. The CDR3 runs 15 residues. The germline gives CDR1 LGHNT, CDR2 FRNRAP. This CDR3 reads CASGSLPGEGTEAFF. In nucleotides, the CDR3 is TGTGCTAGTGGTTCCCTTCCGGGGGAAGGTACTGAAGCTTTCTTT. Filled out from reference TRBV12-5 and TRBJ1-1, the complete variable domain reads DARVTQTPRHKVTEMGQEVTMRCQPILGHNTVFWYRQTMMQGLELLAYFRNRAPLDDSGMPKDRFSAEMPDATLATLKIQPSEPRDSAVYFCASGSLPGEGTEAFFGQGTRLTVV.

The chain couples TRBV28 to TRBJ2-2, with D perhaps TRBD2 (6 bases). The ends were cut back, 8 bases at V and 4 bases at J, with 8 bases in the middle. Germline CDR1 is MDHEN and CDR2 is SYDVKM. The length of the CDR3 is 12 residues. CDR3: CASWGVTGELFF. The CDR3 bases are TGTGCCAGCTGGGGGGTCACCGGGGAGCTGTTTTTT.

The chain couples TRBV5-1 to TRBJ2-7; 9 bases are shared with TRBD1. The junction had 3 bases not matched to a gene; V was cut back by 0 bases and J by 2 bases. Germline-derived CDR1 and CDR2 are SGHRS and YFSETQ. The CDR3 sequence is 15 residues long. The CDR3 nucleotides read TGCGCCAGCAGCTTGGGACAGGGGGAAACCTACGAGCAGTACTTC. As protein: CASSLGQGETYEQYF.

The CDR3 is CASTSGAGGLYTQYF. The CDR3, as DNA: TGTGCCAGCACCTCCGGCGCGGGGGGGCTCTATACGCAGTATTTT. The chain couples TRBV11-3 to TRBJ2-3; 9 bases line up with TRBD2. CDR1 is SGHNT and CDR2 is YENEEA in the germline V gene. J lost 7 bases, V lost 7 bases, and 12 bases had no gene match. This CDR3 spans 15 amino acids.

The CDR3 nucleotides are TGCAGCGTTGAGAGGGACAGTCCCTACGAGCAGTACTTC. Protein product: CSVERDSPYEQYF. The chain links TRBV29-1 to TRBJ2-7; the match to TRBD1 covers 7 bases. J was trimmed by 2 bases and V by 3 bases; bases with no gene match: 4. CDR3 size: 13 residues. Germline V gene sequence: CDR1 SQVTM, CDR2 ANQGSEA.

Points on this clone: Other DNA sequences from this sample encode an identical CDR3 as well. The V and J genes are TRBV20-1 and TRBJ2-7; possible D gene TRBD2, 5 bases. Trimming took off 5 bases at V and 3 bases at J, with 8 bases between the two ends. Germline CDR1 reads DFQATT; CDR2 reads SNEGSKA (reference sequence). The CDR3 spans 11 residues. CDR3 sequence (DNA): TGCAGTGCTCCCCGGGGCTACGAGCAGTACTTC. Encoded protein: CSAPRGYEQYF.

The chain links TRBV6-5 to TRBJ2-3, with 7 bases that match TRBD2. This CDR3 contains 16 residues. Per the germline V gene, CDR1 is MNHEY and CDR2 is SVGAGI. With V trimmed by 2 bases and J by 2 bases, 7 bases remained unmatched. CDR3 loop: CASSYGLEVVTDTQYF. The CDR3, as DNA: TGTGCCAGCAGTTACGGACTAGAGGTCGTCACAGATACGCAGTATTTT.

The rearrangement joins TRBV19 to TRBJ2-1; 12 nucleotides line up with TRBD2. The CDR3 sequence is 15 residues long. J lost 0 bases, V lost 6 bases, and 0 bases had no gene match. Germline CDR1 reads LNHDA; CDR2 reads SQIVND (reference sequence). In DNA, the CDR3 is TGTGCCAGTAGGACTAGCGGGAGCTCCTACAATGAGCAGTTCTTC. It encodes CASRTSGSSYNEQFF.

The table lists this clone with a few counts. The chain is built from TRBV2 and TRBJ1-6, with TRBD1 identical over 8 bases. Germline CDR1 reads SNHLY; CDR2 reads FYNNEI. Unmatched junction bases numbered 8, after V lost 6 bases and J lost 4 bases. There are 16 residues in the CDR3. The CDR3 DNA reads TGTGCCAGCAGGGGGCCCGGGACAGGATATAATTCACCCCTCCACTTT. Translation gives CASRGPGTGYNSPLHF.

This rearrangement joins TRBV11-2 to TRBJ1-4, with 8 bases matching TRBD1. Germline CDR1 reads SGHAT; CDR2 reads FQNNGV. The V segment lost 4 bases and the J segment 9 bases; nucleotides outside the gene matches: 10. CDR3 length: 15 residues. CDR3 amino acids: CASSSIIDRGQKLFF. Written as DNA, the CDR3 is TGTGCCAGCAGCTCAATTATTGACAGGGGTCAAAAACTGTTTTTT.

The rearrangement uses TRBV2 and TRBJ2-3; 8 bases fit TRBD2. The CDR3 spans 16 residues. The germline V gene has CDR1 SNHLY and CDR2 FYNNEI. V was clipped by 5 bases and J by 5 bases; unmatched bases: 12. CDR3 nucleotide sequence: TGTGCCAGCAGTCGTGGCGGGGGGCCCTCGGTAGATACGCAGTATTTT. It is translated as CASSRGGGPSVDTQYF.

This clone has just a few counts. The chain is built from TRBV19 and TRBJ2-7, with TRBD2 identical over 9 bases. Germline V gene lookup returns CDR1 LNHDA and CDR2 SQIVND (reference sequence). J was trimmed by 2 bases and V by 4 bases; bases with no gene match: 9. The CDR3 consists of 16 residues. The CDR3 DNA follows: TGTGCCAGTAGTAAACCTAGCGGGGACCCCACCTACGAGCAGTACTTC. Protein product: CASSKPSGDPTYEQYF.

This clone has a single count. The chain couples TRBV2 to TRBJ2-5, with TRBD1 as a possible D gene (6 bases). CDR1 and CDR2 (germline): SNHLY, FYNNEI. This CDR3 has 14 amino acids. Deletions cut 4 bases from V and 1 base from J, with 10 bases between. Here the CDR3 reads CASSAQGIQETQYF. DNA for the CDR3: TGTGCCAGCAGTGCCCAGGGGATCCAAGAGACCCAGTACTTC.

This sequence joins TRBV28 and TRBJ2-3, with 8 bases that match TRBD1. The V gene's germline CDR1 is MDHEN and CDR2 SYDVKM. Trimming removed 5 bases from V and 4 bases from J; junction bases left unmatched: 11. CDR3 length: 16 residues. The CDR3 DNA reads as TGTGCCAGCAGTCCGATGATGACAGGGGCCGCAGATACGCAGTATTTT. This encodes CASSPMMTGAADTQYF.

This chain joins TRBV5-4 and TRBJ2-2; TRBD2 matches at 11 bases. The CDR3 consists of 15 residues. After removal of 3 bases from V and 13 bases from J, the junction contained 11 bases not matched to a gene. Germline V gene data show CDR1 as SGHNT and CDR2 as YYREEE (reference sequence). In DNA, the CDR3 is TGTGCCAGCAGCTCTGATAGCGGGGGGGCGCGTGGGCTGTTTTTT. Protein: CASSSDSGGARGLFF. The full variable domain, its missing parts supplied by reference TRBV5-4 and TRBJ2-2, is ETGVTQSPTHLIKTRGQQVTLRCSSQSGHNTVSWYQQALGQGPQFIFQYYREEENGRGNFPPRFSGLQFPNYSSELNVNALELDDSALYLCASSSDSGGARGLFFGEGSRLTVL.

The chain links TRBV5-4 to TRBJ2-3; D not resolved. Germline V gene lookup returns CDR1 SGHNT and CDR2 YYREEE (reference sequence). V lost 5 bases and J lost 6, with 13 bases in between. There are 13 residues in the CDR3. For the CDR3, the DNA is TGTGCCAGCAGATATCGTATGCAGGATACGCAGTATTTT. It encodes CASRYRMQDTQYF.

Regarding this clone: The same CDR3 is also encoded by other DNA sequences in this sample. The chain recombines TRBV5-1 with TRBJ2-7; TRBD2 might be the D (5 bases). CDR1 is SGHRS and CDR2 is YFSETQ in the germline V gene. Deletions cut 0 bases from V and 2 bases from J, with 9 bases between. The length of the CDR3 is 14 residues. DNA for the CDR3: TGCGCCAGCAGCTTGGGGACGGGGACCTACGAGCAGTACTTC. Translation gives CASSLGTGTYEQYF.

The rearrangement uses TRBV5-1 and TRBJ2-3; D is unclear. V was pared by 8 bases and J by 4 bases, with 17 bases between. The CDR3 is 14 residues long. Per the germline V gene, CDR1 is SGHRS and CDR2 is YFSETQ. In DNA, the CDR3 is TGCGCCAGTAAGGCGGCTAGTCTACCAGATACGCAGTATTTT. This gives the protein CASKAASLPDTQYF.

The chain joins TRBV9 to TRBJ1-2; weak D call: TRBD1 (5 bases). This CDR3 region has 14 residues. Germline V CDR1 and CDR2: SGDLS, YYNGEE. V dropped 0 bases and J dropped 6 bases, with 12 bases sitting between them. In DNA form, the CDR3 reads TGTGCCAGCAGCGTAGCTGCTGCGGGGGATGGCTACACCTTC. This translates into CASSVAAAGDGYTF.

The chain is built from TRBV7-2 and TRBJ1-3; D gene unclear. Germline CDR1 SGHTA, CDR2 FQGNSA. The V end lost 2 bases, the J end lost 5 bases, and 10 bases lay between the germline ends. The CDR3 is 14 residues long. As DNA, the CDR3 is TGTGCCAGCAGCTTATCGAGGGCCCGAAACACCATATATTTT. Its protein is CASSLSRARNTIYF.

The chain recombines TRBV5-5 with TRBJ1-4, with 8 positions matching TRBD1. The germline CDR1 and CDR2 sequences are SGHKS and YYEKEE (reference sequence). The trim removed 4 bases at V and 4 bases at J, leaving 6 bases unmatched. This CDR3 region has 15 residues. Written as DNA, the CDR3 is TGTGCCAGCAGCCCCAATGACAGGGGTAATGAAAAACTGTTTTTT. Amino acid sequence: CASSPNDRGNEKLFF.

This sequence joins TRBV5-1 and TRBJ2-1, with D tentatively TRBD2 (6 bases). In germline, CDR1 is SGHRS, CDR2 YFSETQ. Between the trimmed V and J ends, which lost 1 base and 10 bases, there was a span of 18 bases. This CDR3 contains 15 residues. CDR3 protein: CASSLSSGRAQEQFF. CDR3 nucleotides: TGCGCCAGCAGCTTGTCGAGCGGGCGGGCGCAGGAGCAGTTCTTC.